What follows are 24 T cell receptor beta chains derived from one specimen sequenced in a study of T-cell memory formation after mild COVID-19. MiXCR, run by TCRdb on the 5' RACE reads, gives a single entry per CDR3 protein. The sample has about 110,000 distinct CDR3 sequences; approximately 17% are singletons. Sequencing input: PBMCs or a T cell subset sorted from them (not recorded which). The receptor set was obtained from an adult woman who had mild COVID-19 (a few samples of this study predate the infection). Cell type and time point are not known.

This clonotype was observed a few times. The V gene is TRBV7-8, the J gene TRBJ2-1, with D hard to call. V was pared by 1 base and J by 5 bases, with 18 bases between. The V gene's germline CDR1 is SGHVS and CDR2 FQNEAQ. CDR3 length: 17 residues. This CDR3 is CASSLVDLPPLNNEQFF. Written as DNA, the CDR3 is TGTGCCAGCAGCTTAGTTGACCTCCCACCCCTTAACAATGAGCAGTTCTTC.

The chain links TRBV4-3 to TRBJ2-6, with TRBD1 identical over 7 bases. The V gene end was trimmed by 4 bases and the J gene end by 0 bases; junction bases not matched to a gene: 9. Looked up from germline, CDR1 is LGHNA and CDR2 is YSLEER. The CDR3 runs to 18 residues. The CDR3 sequence: CASSPGQLFPSGANVLTF. The CDR3 DNA sequence: TGCGCCAGCAGCCCGGGACAGCTCTTTCCCTCTGGGGCCAACGTCCTGACTTTC.

This clonotype was seen more than once but under ten times. V gene TRBV6-2 or TRBV6-3 combines with J gene TRBJ2-1; 7 nucleotides agree with TRBD2. CDR1 is MNHEY, CDR2 SVGEGT, per germline. V was clipped by 0 bases and J by 10 bases; unmatched bases: 3. This CDR3 is 13 amino acids long. CDR3: CASSYSILAEQFF. The CDR3 region has the DNA TGTGCCAGCAGTTACTCGATACTAGCGGAGCAGTTCTTC.

This chain connects TRBV5-1 to TRBJ2-7, with 10 bases fitting TRBD1. Germline assignment: CDR1 SGHRS and CDR2 YFSETQ. J was trimmed by 2 bases and V by 1 base; bases with no gene match: 12. The CDR3 has 18 residues. The CDR3 sequence: CASSLTIRTGGVPYEQYF. CDR3 in DNA: TGCGCCAGCAGCTTGACGATCCGGACAGGGGGAGTTCCCTACGAGCAGTACTTC.

The chain uses TRBV12-3 or TRBV12-4 and TRBJ1-2, with TRBD1 matching 12 bases. Trimming took 6 bases from V and 5 from J; bases not matched to a gene: 7. This CDR3 has 15 amino acids. The CDR3 protein is CASSNRDRGPYGYTF. Here the CDR3 DNA reads TGTGCCAGCAGCAACCGGGACAGGGGGCCGTATGGCTACACCTTC.

The chain employs TRBV7-9 and TRBJ2-7; unclear D gene. CDR3 length equals 13 residues. Trimming removed 4 bases from V and 5 bases from J, with 12 bases in between. The germline V gene encodes CDR1 SEHNR and CDR2 FQNEAQ (reference sequence). CDR3 nucleotide sequence: TGTGCCAGCAGCTCCCCTCTGGGCGACGAGCAGTACTTC. It encodes CASSSPLGDEQYF.

There are a few counts of this clonotype. The chain is built from TRBV29-1 and TRBJ1-2; possible D gene TRBD1, 6 bases. CDR3 length: 17 residues. V shed 4 bases and J shed 3 bases, with 24 bases lying between them. Per the germline V gene, CDR1 is SQVTM and CDR2 is ANQGSEA. The CDR3 spells CSVVPEGGTGLYYGYTF. The DNA for the CDR3 is TGCAGCGTTGTCCCGGAGGGGGGAACGGGTTTGTACTATGGCTACACCTTC. Full variable domain (outside the CDR3, taken from reference TRBV29-1 and TRBJ1-2): SAVISQKPSRDICQRGTSLTIQCQVDSQVTMMFWYRQQPGQSLTLIATANQGSEATYESGFVIDKFPISRPNLTFSTLTVSNMSPEDSSIYLCSVVPEGGTGLYYGYTFGSGTRLTVV.

The chain couples TRBV19 to TRBJ1-5, with 7 nucleotides matching TRBD1. Looked up from germline, CDR1 is LNHDA and CDR2 is SQIVND (reference sequence). J was trimmed by 6 bases and V by 6 bases; bases with no gene match: 2. There are 12 residues in the CDR3. The DNA for the CDR3 is TGTGCCAGTAGCCCAGGGGGTCAGCCCCAGCATTTT. Its translation is CASSPGGQPQHF.

The chain recombines TRBV9 with TRBJ2-5; D might be TRBD1 (8 bases). CDR1 and CDR2 from the germline V gene are SGDLS and YYNGEE. The CDR3 spans 14 residues. V was trimmed by 4 bases and J by 0 bases, leaving 10 bases between them. The CDR3 DNA sequence: TGTGCCAGCAGCACAGGGGGGGACCAAGAGACCCAGTACTTC. Translated, it gives CASSTGGDQETQYF.

This chain connects TRBV6-6 to TRBJ1-2; perhaps TRBD1 as D (5 bases). Trimming shortened V by 5 bases and J by 2 bases, and 12 bases separated the two germline ends. This CDR3 has 14 amino acids. Germline values: CDR1 MNHNY, CDR2 SVGAGI (reference sequence). CDR3: CASSNRNHNYGYTF. CDR3 nucleotides: TGTGCCAGCAGTAACAGGAACCACAACTATGGCTACACCTTC.

The rearrangement uses TRBV7-9 and TRBJ2-7, with D possibly being TRBD1 (6 bases). The CDR3 has 16 residues. Germline CDR1 is SEHNR and CDR2 is FQNEAQ (reference sequence). The V gene lost 1 base and the J gene lost 6 bases, with 19 bases spanning the gap. The CDR3 region is CASSLEMVSGACEQYF. CDR3 bases: TGTGCCAGCAGCTTAGAGATGGTTTCAGGGGCATGCGAGCAGTACTTC.

V gene TRBV5-6 combines with J gene TRBJ1-2; maybe TRBD1 (5 bases). CDR3 length equals 16 residues. The germline V gene encodes CDR1 SGHDT and CDR2 YYEEEE. V was shortened by 1 base and J by 4 bases, with 17 bases between the two germline ends. CDR3 protein: CASSLREWGLFYGYTF. DNA for the CDR3: TGTGCCAGCAGCTTGAGAGAATGGGGACTCTTCTATGGCTACACCTTC. The entire variable domain, with the rest obtained from reference TRBV5-6 and TRBJ1-2, is as follows: DAGVTQSPTHLIKTRGQQVTLRCSPKSGHDTVSWYQQALGQGPQFIFQYYEEEERQRGNFPDRFSGHQFPNYSSELNVNALLLGDSALYLCASSLREWGLFYGYTFGSGTRLTVV.

The chain is built from TRBV2 and TRBJ1-1; 7 bases are shared with TRBD1. Germline CDR1 SNHLY, CDR2 FYNNEI. The CDR3 contains 13 residues. With V trimmed by 7 bases and J by 4 bases, 6 bases remained unmatched. The CDR3 sequence: CASTQGQITEAFF. The CDR3 bases are TGTGCCAGCACCCAGGGACAGATCACTGAAGCTTTCTTT.

The V gene is TRBV6-5, the J gene TRBJ2-7; 10 bases are a match to TRBD2. The CDR3 is 16 residues long. Germline V gene sequence: CDR1 MNHEY, CDR2 SVGAGI. The V and J ends lost 5 bases and 5 bases, in that order; junction bases with no gene match: 12. CDR3 DNA: TGTGCCAGCAGTGACAGAGATTGGACTAGCGGCGACGAGCAGTACTTC. Amino acids: CASSDRDWTSGDEQYF.

This rearrangement joins TRBV24-1 to TRBJ2-2, with TRBD2 matching 7 bases. In germline, CDR1 is KGHDR, CDR2 SFDVKD. Germline trimming cut 5 bases from V and 7 bases from J; bases unmatched to any gene: 6. The CDR3 totals 14 residues. In nucleotides, the CDR3 is TGTGCCACCAGTGGCGGGGGTTTCATCGGGGAGCTGTTTTTT. Encoded protein: CATSGGGFIGELFF.

The table lists this clonotype with a few counts. This chain connects TRBV4-3 to TRBJ2-3; possible D gene TRBD2, 5 bases. The CDR3 spans 15 residues. Germline CDR1 LGHNA, CDR2 YSLEER. The ends were cut back, 6 bases at V and 0 bases at J, with 13 bases in the middle. This CDR3 is CASSHATGSTDTQYF. CDR3 sequence (DNA): TGCGCCAGCAGTCACGCTACGGGGAGCACAGATACGCAGTATTTT.

This clonotype has just a few counts. The V gene is TRBV9, the J gene TRBJ1-3; D unclear. The CDR3 length is 15 residues. Trimming removed 3 bases from V and 4 bases from J, with 14 bases in between. Germline V gene data show CDR1 as SGDLS and CDR2 as YYNGEE. Here the CDR3 reads CASSATQNWGNTIYF. In DNA form, the CDR3 reads TGTGCCAGCAGCGCAACCCAGAACTGGGGAAACACCATATATTTT.

There are a few counts of this clonotype. The V gene is TRBV12-3 or TRBV12-4, the J gene TRBJ2-3; 12 bases align to TRBD2. Trimming took 5 bases from V and 5 from J; bases not matched to a gene: 5. The CDR3 has 15 amino acids. CDR3 amino acids: CASSIETSGGDTQYF. As DNA, the CDR3 is TGTGCCAGCAGTATTGAGACTAGCGGGGGAGATACGCAGTATTTT.

This clonotype was detected ten times or more. This chain joins TRBV12-3 or TRBV12-4 and TRBJ2-1; TRBD2 matches at 9 bases. The V segment lost 3 bases and the J segment 10 bases; nucleotides outside the gene matches: 7. This CDR3 is 14 amino acids long. CDR3 protein: CASSFVASGVEQFF. CDR3 nucleotide sequence: TGTGCCAGCAGTTTCGTGGCTAGCGGGGTAGAGCAGTTCTTC.

This chain links TRBV4-1 with TRBJ2-3; D may match TRBD1 or TRBD2 (5 bases each). Germline V gives CDR1 MGHRA, CDR2 YSYEKL. The CDR3 sequence is 17 residues long. The V gene lost 0 bases and the J gene lost 2 bases, with 15 bases spanning the gap. The CDR3 DNA follows: TGCGCCAGCAGCCAAGACCTGCCTTCCGGGGCCACAGATACGCAGTATTTT. Translated, it gives CASSQDLPSGATDTQYF.

This clonotype came up a few times. The V gene is TRBV3-1, the J gene TRBJ2-7; D is perhaps TRBD2 (5 bases). CDR1 LGHDT and CDR2 YNNKEL come from the germline V gene (reference sequence). V dropped 0 bases and J dropped 2 bases, with 14 bases sitting between them. The CDR3 runs to 16 residues. CDR3 sequence reads: CASSQDARLGAYEQYF. DNA of the CDR3: TGTGCCAGCAGCCAAGACGCCCGCTTGGGAGCCTACGAGCAGTACTTC.

This chain joins TRBV6-2 or TRBV6-3 and TRBJ2-1; D is unclear. The CDR3 is 12 residues long. Germline CDR1 reads MNHEY; CDR2 reads SVGEGT. Trimming stripped 5 bases from V and 5 bases from J, with 7 bases between. The chain's CDR3 is CASSLTHNEQFF. CDR3 DNA: TGTGCCAGCAGTCTTACACACAATGAGCAGTTCTTC.

J is TRBJ2-3 and V is TRBV20-1; D is unclear. The CDR3 totals 14 residues. Germline assignment: CDR1 DFQATT and CDR2 SNEGSKA (reference sequence). Trimming removed 3 bases at V and 6 bases at J, with 16 bases between. CDR3: CSARAGPVLDTQYF. The CDR3, as DNA: TGCAGTGCTAGGGCCGGGCCTGTTTTGGATACGCAGTATTTT.

This sequence joins TRBV29-1 and TRBJ1-2, with 8 nucleotides matching TRBD1. Germline V gene sequence: CDR1 SQVTM, CDR2 ANQGSEA. The CDR3 length is 12 residues. After removal of 7 bases from V and 3 bases from J, the junction contained 4 bases not matched to a gene. The CDR3 sequence is CSAEDRDYGYTF. The CDR3 bases are TGCAGCGCAGAGGACAGGGACTATGGCTACACCTTC.